This entry lists 29 T cell receptor beta chains sequenced from one sample in a study of shared clonotypes between healthy human individuals. Assay: immunoSEQ multiplex PCR; the TCRdb copy retains only in-frame clones and omits some. The table records approximately 2.4 million clones, around 95% of them present only once. Sequences were obtained from naive CD4+ T cells sorted from blood. Subset specified: CD45RA+ positively selected. These receptors all come from a man younger than 35 in good health.

The chain combines TRBV19 with TRBJ2-5; D may be TRBD1 (6 bases). V dropped 4 bases and J dropped 5 bases, with 17 bases sitting between them. The CDR3 is made up of 15 amino acids. Germline assignment: CDR1 LNHDA and CDR2 SQIVND (reference sequence). DNA of the CDR3: TGTGCCAGTAGTAAGGACAGACTAAAAGGGGAGACCCAGTACTTC. This gives the protein CASSKDRLKGETQYF. Supplemented by reference TRBV19 and TRBJ2-5, the full variable domain reads DGGITQSPKYLFRKEGQNVTLSCEQNLNHDAMYWYRQDPGQGLRLIYYSQIVNDFQKGDIAEGYSVSREKKESFPLTVTSAQKNPTAFYLCASSKDRLKGETQYFGPGTRLLVL.

The chain links TRBV5-1 to TRBJ2-7, with D perhaps matching TRBD1 (6 bases). The V gene's germline CDR1 is SGHRS and CDR2 YFSETQ. The V end lost 4 bases, the J end lost 2 bases, and 19 bases lay between the germline ends. The CDR3 is 16 amino acids. CDR3 DNA: TGCGCCAGCAGCCCCACGGTGGGCTCAGGGGCCTACGAGCAGTACTTC. Translated: CASSPTVGSGAYEQYF. Based on the CDR3 plus reference TRBV5-1 and TRBJ2-7, the full variable domain is KAGVTQTPRYLIKTRGQQVTLSCSPISGHRSVSWYQQTPGQGLQFLFEYFSETQRNKGNFPGRFSGRQFSNSRSEMNVSTLELGDSALYLCASSPTVGSGAYEQYFGPGTRLTVT.

The CDR3 loop is CASSIEGGSTDTQYF. CDR3 coding DNA: TGTGCCAGCAGTATCGAAGGGGGAAGCACAGATACGCAGTATTTT. The genes are TRBV6-4 and TRBJ2-3; TRBD1 is a possible D gene (6 bases). The CDR3 contains 15 residues. V dropped 5 bases and J dropped 0 bases, with 12 bases sitting between them. Germline V gene data show CDR1 as MRHNA and CDR2 as SNTAGT.

This clone was detected once. Here the CDR3 reads CASSLTGQWNTEAFF. In DNA, the CDR3 is TGCGCCAGCAGCTTGACTGGACAGTGGAACACTGAAGCTTTCTTT. This chain uses TRBV5-1 with TRBJ1-1; tentatively, D is TRBD1 (6 bases). Per the germline V gene, CDR1 is SGHRS and CDR2 is YFSETQ. This CDR3 has 15 residues. V was trimmed by 1 base and J by 1 base, leaving 11 bases between them.

This chain uses TRBV30 with TRBJ2-7; D gene ambiguous. This CDR3 has 13 residues. The germline gives CDR1 GTSNPN, CDR2 SVGIG (reference sequence). V lost 0 bases to trimming and J lost 0 bases, with 6 bases between them. Written as DNA, the CDR3 is TGTGCCTGGAGTGTACCACCCTCCTACGAGCAGTACTTC. The encoded protein is CAWSVPPSYEQYF.

This clone was counted a single time. The chain recombines TRBV6-1 with TRBJ1-2; D call uncertain. The germline CDR1 and CDR2 sequences are MNHNS and SASEGT. The CDR3 totals 12 residues. V was pared by 6 bases and J by 8 bases, with 13 bases between. The CDR3 sequence is CASRRELGGYTF. CDR3 sequence (DNA): TGTGCCAGCAGAAGGGAGCTAGGGGGCTACACCTTC.

The rearrangement links TRBV6-5 to TRBJ2-7; D is possibly TRBD2 (6 bases). V lost 6 bases to trimming and J lost 0 bases, with 12 bases between them. The germline gives CDR1 MNHEY, CDR2 SVGAGI. The CDR3 loop spans 14 amino acids. The CDR3 region has the DNA TGTGCCAGCAGGGTAAGCGGGCACTCCTACGAGCAGTACTTC. It codes for CASRVSGHSYEQYF.

The chain employs TRBV19 and TRBJ1-4; D possibly corresponds to TRBD1 (6 bases). Germline V CDR1 and CDR2: LNHDA, SQIVND (reference sequence). The CDR3 spans 16 residues. Trimming removed 6 bases at V and 1 base at J, with 15 bases between. In nucleotides, the CDR3 is TGTGCCAGTAGGATGCGGGTACAGGGAACTAATGAAAAACTGTTTTTT. Its translation: CASRMRVQGTNEKLFF.

V and J are TRBV7-3 and TRBJ1-2, with D possibly matching TRBD1 (6 bases). The V end was cut by 5 bases, the J end by 8 bases, with 18 bases between. CDR1 is SGHTA, CDR2 FQGTGA, per germline. The CDR3 has 14 amino acids. The CDR3 loop reads CASSPQGGGQGYTF. For the CDR3, the DNA is TGTGCCAGCAGCCCACAGGGTGGGGGGCAAGGCTACACCTTC.

Notes on this clone: Additional DNA sequences in this sample encode the identical CDR3. This rearrangement joins TRBV20-1 to TRBJ2-7; D call uncertain. The CDR3 consists of 11 residues. V was trimmed by 1 base and J by 2 bases, leaving 3 bases between them. The germline V gene has CDR1 DFQATT and CDR2 SNEGSKA (reference sequence). The CDR3 protein is CSARGPYEQYF. CDR3 in DNA: TGCAGTGCTAGAGGTCCCTACGAGCAGTACTTC.

Only one count was recorded for this clone. The rearrangement joins TRBV18 to TRBJ1-6, with a weak D call TRBD1 (5 bases). Deletions cut 3 bases from V and 8 bases from J, with 11 bases between. The germline V gene has CDR1 KGHSH and CDR2 LQKENI. The CDR3 is made up of 14 amino acids. CDR3 in DNA: TGTGCCAGCTCACCGGCCATAGGGGATTCACCCCTCCACTTT. Amino acid sequence: CASSPAIGDSPLHF.

About this clone itself: The sample has other DNA sequences that encode this CDR3 too. The V and J genes are TRBV28 and TRBJ2-2; 7 nucleotides line up with TRBD1. The CDR3 is 16 residues long. V lost 6 bases and J lost 4; bases outside the gene matches: 11. CDR1 is MDHEN, CDR2 SYDVKM, per germline. CDR3 protein: CASSPPRQGGTGELFF. The CDR3 DNA follows: TGTGCCAGCAGCCCCCCCCGACAGGGTGGCACCGGGGAGCTGTTTTTT.

The sample holds one count of this clone. This chain joins TRBV28 and TRBJ1-3; TRBD1 agrees at 9 bases. Germline V CDR1 and CDR2: MDHEN, SYDVKM. V gave up 3 bases and J gave up 5 bases; unmatched junction bases: 8. There are 16 residues in the CDR3. The DNA of the CDR3 is TGTGCCAGCAGTTTGTTCCCGGGACAGGGTAGAAACACCATATATTTT. Translated: CASSLFPGQGRNTIYF. The whole variable domain, remainder taken from reference TRBV28 and TRBJ1-3, is DVKVTQSSRYLVKRTGEKVFLECVQDMDHENMFWYRQDPGLGLRLIYFSYDVKMKEKGDIPEGYSVSREKKERFSLILESASTNQTSMYLCASSLFPGQGRNTIYFGEGSWLTVV.

With regard to this clone: The sample contains more than one DNA sequence encoding this CDR3. The genes are TRBV19 and TRBJ1-2; D uncertain. The CDR3 is made up of 14 amino acids. Trimming stripped 6 bases from V and 1 base from J, with 12 bases between. Germline CDR1 reads LNHDA; CDR2 reads SQIVND (reference sequence). CDR3 residues: CASSRTGSNYGYTF. CDR3 DNA: TGTGCCAGTAGCCGCACGGGCAGTAACTATGGCTACACCTTC.

The table lists this clone with a few counts. The rearrangement joins TRBV10-2 to TRBJ1-6; the D gene is possibly TRBD1 (5 bases). Trimming removed 2 bases from V and 9 bases from J, with 8 bases in between. Germline V CDR1 and CDR2: WSHSY, SAAADI. This CDR3 contains 13 residues. The CDR3 nucleotides read TGCGCCAGCAGTGAGGGGGCGAGTTCACCCCTCCACTTT. Its translation: CASSEGASSPLHF.

This clone was counted between two and nine times. V gene TRBV6-5 combines with J gene TRBJ1-5, with D possibly matching TRBD1 (5 bases). With 5 bases removed from V and 3 bases from J, the gap between germline ends came to 14 bases. The CDR3 consists of 15 residues. Germline CDR1 is MNHEY and CDR2 is SVGAGI. In DNA form, the CDR3 reads TGTGCCAGCAGTCCAGCCAGGGAGATCAATCAGCCCCAGCATTTT. Protein product: CASSPAREINQPQHF.

The chain uses TRBV4-2 and TRBJ1-1; D remains ambiguous. V was clipped by 0 bases and J by 2 bases, with 10 bases between them. CDR3 size: 15 residues. Germline V CDR1 and CDR2: LGHNA, YNFKEQ. CDR3 sequence (DNA): TGTGCCAGCAGCCAAGAGCCTGAAGTTAACACTGAAGCTTTCTTT. Translated, it gives CASSQEPEVNTEAFF.

The chain is built from TRBV7-2 and TRBJ2-5; 10 nucleotides line up with TRBD2. This CDR3 is built from 17 residues. Germline CDR1 and CDR2: SGHTA and FQGNSA. Trimming removed 4 bases from V and 1 base from J; junction bases left unmatched: 9. The chain's CDR3 is CASSSGLAWRGQETQYF. The DNA of the CDR3 is TGTGCCAGCAGCTCGGGACTAGCGTGGAGGGGCCAAGAGACCCAGTACTTC.

This rearrangement joins TRBV6-1 to TRBJ2-6; possibly TRBD1 for D (5 bases). Germline-derived CDR1 and CDR2 are MNHNS and SASEGT. CDR3 length equals 15 residues. V was clipped by 3 bases and J by 3 bases, with 9 bases between them. The CDR3 DNA is TGTGCCAGCAGTGAGCAGGGTCTTGGGGCCAACGTCCTGACTTTC. Its translation: CASSEQGLGANVLTF.

V gene TRBV6-1 combines with J gene TRBJ2-1; the match to TRBD1 covers 9 bases. The V and J ends lost 4 bases and 8 bases, in that order; junction bases with no gene match: 9. This CDR3 contains 15 residues. The germline V gene has CDR1 MNHNS and CDR2 SASEGT. Here the CDR3 reads CASSARTGDLDEQFF. The CDR3 DNA sequence: TGTGCCAGCAGTGCCAGGACAGGGGATTTAGATGAGCAGTTCTTC.

The chain employs TRBV2 and TRBJ1-1, with a possible D match to TRBD1 (6 bases). V was cut by 4 bases and J by 11 bases, with 11 bases left in between. This CDR3 spans 11 amino acids. Germline CDR1 is SNHLY and CDR2 is FYNNEI. The CDR3 is CASSVQGRAFF. The CDR3, as DNA: TGTGCCAGCAGTGTTCAGGGGCGGGCTTTCTTT.

This clone came up once. The V gene is TRBV10-3, the J gene TRBJ1-2; D might be TRBD1 (6 bases). V lost 7 bases and J 0 bases, leaving 12 bases between the germline ends. Per the germline V gene, CDR1 is ENHRY and CDR2 is SYGVKD. This CDR3 has 14 residues. The CDR3 bases are TGTGCCATCACCCGGGGGGCTCCTAACTATGGCTACACCTTC. This gives the protein CAITRGAPNYGYTF.

The gene calls are TRBV7-2 and TRBJ2-7, with D perhaps assigned TRBD1 or TRBD2 (5 bases each). Germline-derived CDR1 and CDR2 are SGHTA and FQGNSA. V was trimmed by 1 base and J by 4 bases, leaving 14 bases between them. This CDR3 contains 15 residues. The CDR3 bases are TGTGCCAGCAGCTTAGTAGAGAGGGGTGGATACGAGCAGTACTTC. Encoded protein: CASSLVERGGYEQYF.

V usage is TRBV20-1 and J usage is TRBJ1-6; unclear D gene. The V end was cut by 6 bases, the J end by 11 bases, with 8 bases between. The germline gives CDR1 DFQATT, CDR2 SNEGSKA (reference sequence). CDR3 length: 10 amino acids. In DNA form, the CDR3 reads TGCAGTGCCGAGAAGGCACCCCTCCACTTT. Its protein product is CSAEKAPLHF.

This chain joins TRBV7-8 and TRBJ2-4; TRBD2 is a possible D gene (5 bases). Germline CDR1 is SGHVS and CDR2 is FQNEAQ. The CDR3 covers 13 residues. Trimming left V 7 bases short and J 5 bases short, with 12 bases between. CDR3 in DNA: TGTGCCAGCACCTTGGGCGGGCAAAACATTCAGTACTTC. Protein: CASTLGGQNIQYF.

V gene TRBV15 combines with J gene TRBJ2-1; 7 positions match TRBD2. Looked up from germline, CDR1 is LNHNV and CDR2 is YYDKDF (reference sequence). This CDR3 contains 14 residues. J was trimmed by 6 bases and V by 5 bases; bases with no gene match: 7. CDR3 sequence reads: CATSRGSSGNEQFF. The CDR3 DNA follows: TGTGCCACCAGCCGCGGGAGTTCGGGCAATGAGCAGTTCTTC.

This chain joins TRBV5-8 and TRBJ2-7; no clear D gene. CDR1 and CDR2 from the germline V gene are SGHTS and YDEGEE. V was trimmed by 6 bases and J by 4 bases, leaving 17 bases between them. The CDR3 has 14 residues. This CDR3 is CASIQFIAAYEQYF. In DNA, the CDR3 is TGTGCCAGCATCCAATTCATCGCGGCGTACGAGCAGTACTTC.

The rearrangement uses TRBV9 and TRBJ1-3; D gene ambiguous. The germline CDR1 and CDR2 sequences are SGDLS and YYNGEE. The CDR3 length is 15 residues. V lost 1 base and J lost 4, with 12 bases in between. This chain's CDR3 is CASSVKSSSGNTIYF. Written as DNA, the CDR3 is TGTGCCAGCAGCGTAAAAAGTTCAAGCGGAAACACCATATATTTT. The whole variable domain, filled in from reference TRBV9 and TRBJ1-3, reads DSGVTQTPKHLITATGQRVTLRCSPRSGDLSVYWYQQSLDQGLQFLIQYYNGEERAKGNILERFSAQQFPDLHSELNLSSLELGDSALYFCASSVKSSSGNTIYFGEGSWLTVV.

The CDR3: CASSYQGLAGLETQYF. The CDR3 nucleotides are TGTGCCAGCAGTTACCAGGGACTAGCGGGGTTGGAGACCCAGTACTTC. This chain connects TRBV6-5 to TRBJ2-5; 13 bases agree with TRBD2. The ends lost 2 bases at V and 5 bases at J; junction bases unmatched: 5. Germline CDR1 and CDR2: MNHEY and SVGAGI. The CDR3 is made up of 16 amino acids.